Listed here are 9 T cell receptor beta chains from one sample, sequenced in a study of shared clonotypes between healthy human individuals. TCRdb keeps only in-frame clones here, not all; method: immunoSEQ multiplex PCR. The sample contains about 1 million clones, around 76% of which appear only once. The sequenced sample consisted of memory CD4+ T cells sorted from blood. Regarding subset: CD45RA-negative fraction. The receptors were gathered from a man between 18 and 29 years old in good health.

This sequence joins TRBV27 and TRBJ1-2; a weak D match, TRBD1 (5 bases). Germline V gives CDR1 MNHEY, CDR2 SMNVEV (reference sequence). The CDR3 has 11 amino acids. Trimming took 8 bases from V and 14 from J, leaving 18 bases between them. CDR3 amino acids: CASGQPRAWTF. DNA of the CDR3: TGTGCCAGCGGCCAGCCCAGGGCGTGGACCTTC.

This clone was counted a single time. The sample has other DNA sequences that encode this CDR3 too. The DNA for the CDR3 is TGTGCCATCAGTGAGTCGGGGGGGCCCTACAATGAGCAGTTCTTC. Translating gives CAISESGGPYNEQFF. The chain employs TRBV10-3 and TRBJ2-1; D is possibly TRBD2 (7 bases). Germline CDR1 is ENHRY and CDR2 is SYGVKD. The CDR3 totals 15 residues. Between the trimmed V and J ends, which lost 0 bases and 2 bases, there was a span of 8 bases.

Concerning this clone: Other DNA sequences within the sample encode an identical CDR3. The J gene is TRBJ2-3, the V gene TRBV5-6, with no clear D. The CDR3 sequence is 11 residues long. V lost 0 bases, J lost 6 bases, and 2 bases lay in between. CDR1 is SGHDT, CDR2 YYEEEE, per germline. This CDR3 is CASSLADTQYF. Written as DNA, the CDR3 is TGTGCCAGCAGCTTGGCGGATACGCAGTATTTT. Complete variable domain (other parts from reference TRBV5-6 and TRBJ2-3): DAGVTQSPTHLIKTRGQQVTLRCSPKSGHDTVSWYQQALGQGPQFIFQYYEEEERQRGNFPDRFSGHQFPNYSSELNVNALLLGDSALYLCASSLADTQYFGPGTRLTVL.

The chain links TRBV21-1 to TRBJ2-7; the table gives TRBD2 as D, unverified against the DNA. TRBV21-1 is classified as a pseudogene. CDR3 length equals 20 residues. CDR3 region: CASSRGPAGYPAGGTYEQYF. The CDR3 nucleotides read TGTGCCAGCAGCCGAGGACCAGCGGGCTACCCCGCGGGAGGGACCTACGAGCAGTACTTC.

The rearrangement links TRBV10-3 to TRBJ2-1; perhaps TRBD2 as D (7 bases). CDR1 and CDR2 (germline): ENHRY, SYGVKD. Trimming pared 5 bases from V and 6 bases from J, leaving 20 bases between. The CDR3 totals 16 residues. DNA of the CDR3: TGTGCCATCAGTTCTCTAAGGGGGGAGCGGGGCAATGAGCAGTTCTTC. This encodes CAISSLRGERGNEQFF.

This clone was observed a handful of times. The CDR3 loop is CASCRAIPAYEQYF. The DNA for the CDR3 is TGTGCCAGCTGTAGGGCCATCCCCGCCTACGAGCAGTACTTC. V and J are TRBV5-4 and TRBJ2-7; D gene uncertain. Germline V gene data show CDR1 as SGHNT and CDR2 as YYREEE (reference sequence). The CDR3 has 14 amino acids. V was shortened by 7 bases and J by 2 bases, with 16 bases between the two germline ends.

V and J are TRBV6-5 and TRBJ2-7, with D possibly called TRBD1 or TRBD2 (5 bases each). This CDR3 comprises 11 residues. The V end was cut by 4 bases, the J end by 10 bases, with 11 bases between. Germline V lookup: CDR1 MNHEY, CDR2 SVGAGI. The CDR3 spells CASSSKGSQYF. The CDR3 nucleotides are TGTGCCAGCAGTTCGAAGGGGAGCCAGTACTTC.

The V gene is TRBV7-9, the J gene TRBJ1-2, with D maybe TRBD1 (5 bases). Germline assignment: CDR1 SEHNR and CDR2 FQNEAQ (reference sequence). CDR3 size: 14 residues. The ends were cut back, 0 bases at V and 7 bases at J, with 12 bases in the middle. CDR3 loop: CASSLAGLQGGYTF. The CDR3 bases are TGTGCCAGCAGCTTAGCGGGCCTCCAGGGTGGCTACACCTTC.

Here the CDR3 DNA reads TGTGCCAGCAGTTTATTACAGCGGGGCTCCTATAATTCACCCCTCCACTTT. Its translation: CASSLLQRGSYNSPLHF. The chain is built from TRBV28 and TRBJ1-6; no clear D gene. V was trimmed by 1 base and J by 0 bases, leaving 10 bases between them. This CDR3 is built from 17 residues. Germline V gives CDR1 MDHEN, CDR2 SYDVKM.